The 20 T cell receptor beta chains below come from one sample, sequenced in a study of T cell repertoires in ileal Crohn's disease. TCRdb's copy holds only in-frame clones and misses some; the assay was immunoSEQ multiplex PCR. The table includes 30,000 to 35,000 clones, around three quarters detected once. The material sequenced was ileal tissue. The source of these receptors is an adult with Crohn's disease.

V gene TRBV5-3 combines with J gene TRBJ2-7; 11 bases fit TRBD2. TRBV5-3 is noted as an ORF with a role that remains uncertain. This CDR3 is built from 17 residues. The junction had 14 bases not matched to a gene; V was cut back by 4 bases and J by 5 bases. CDR3 DNA: TGTGCCAGAAGCCCTAATCTAGCGGGAGGAATTTCCCACGAGCAGTACTTC. This gives the protein CARSPNLAGGISHEQYF.

V gene TRBV10-3 combines with J gene TRBJ2-1, with a possible D match to TRBD2 (6 bases). Germline V gives CDR1 ENHRY, CDR2 SYGVKD. Trimming took off 11 bases at V and 6 bases at J, with 14 bases between the two ends. The CDR3 sequence is 12 residues long. CDR3 loop: CAVRVEGNEQFF. The CDR3 DNA reads as TGTGCCGTTCGGGTGGAGGGCAATGAGCAGTTCTTC.

The genes are TRBV5-6 and TRBJ2-1; 7 bases match TRBD2. Germline assignment: CDR1 SGHDT and CDR2 YYEEEE. The CDR3 is 15 amino acids. Trimming at V came to 0 bases and at J to 4 bases, leaving 4 bases not matched to a gene. CDR3 amino acids: CASSLGLAVYNEQFF. The CDR3 nucleotides read TGTGCCAGCAGCTTGGGGCTAGCGGTTTACAATGAGCAGTTCTTC.

The gene calls are TRBV19 and TRBJ1-1; D may be TRBD1 (5 bases). The germline CDR1 and CDR2 sequences are LNHDA and SQIVND (reference sequence). The CDR3 sequence is 14 residues long. The germline V and J ends were trimmed by 1 base and 0 bases, with 6 bases remaining between them. The CDR3 loop reads CASSIGDLNTEAFF. In DNA, the CDR3 is TGTGCCAGTAGTATAGGGGACTTGAACACTGAAGCTTTCTTT.

The chain recombines TRBV6-5 with TRBJ2-7; D might be TRBD2 (5 bases). V was pared by 6 bases and J by 3 bases, with 9 bases between. The CDR3 has 12 residues. The germline V gene has CDR1 MNHEY and CDR2 SVGAGI. The CDR3 protein is CASRGLNYEQYF. CDR3 DNA: TGTGCCAGCAGAGGACTGAACTACGAGCAGTACTTC.

The count of this clone is one. The V and J genes are TRBV6-6 and TRBJ2-3; tentatively, D is TRBD1 (5 bases). V lost 6 bases and J lost 1, with 5 bases in between. Germline V lookup: CDR1 MNHNY, CDR2 SVGAGI (reference sequence). The CDR3 spans 12 residues. This chain's CDR3 is CASRGRTDTQYF. The CDR3 DNA reads TGTGCCAGCAGGGGGCGCACAGATACGCAGTATTTT.

Only one count was recorded for this clone. This rearrangement joins TRBV11-2 to TRBJ2-7; 8 bases are a match to TRBD1. V was pared by 2 bases and J by 0 bases, with 9 bases of the junction left unmatched. Germline CDR1 and CDR2: SGHAT and FQNNGV. The CDR3 covers 17 residues. This CDR3 reads CASSLFEDRAVSYEQYF. DNA of the CDR3: TGTGCCAGCAGCTTATTCGAGGACAGGGCTGTCTCCTACGAGCAGTACTTC.

The table lists this clone with a few counts. The chain recombines TRBV6-1 with TRBJ2-5; D perhaps matches TRBD1 (5 bases). The V and J ends lost 2 bases and 11 bases respectively, with 15 bases between them. The CDR3 spans 13 residues. Germline V lookup: CDR1 MNHNS, CDR2 SASEGT. The chain's CDR3 is CASSETPGLGQYF. CDR3 sequence (DNA): TGTGCCAGCAGTGAAACCCCAGGGTTGGGGCAGTACTTC.

V usage is TRBV6-5 and J usage is TRBJ1-2; a possible D gene is TRBD1 (5 bases). V was shortened by 6 bases and J by 4 bases, with 15 bases between the two germline ends. This CDR3 is built from 14 residues. CDR1 and CDR2 from the germline V gene are MNHEY and SVGAGI. The DNA for the CDR3 is TGTGCCAGCAGCTCAGGGATCGGGGGCTATGGCTACACCTTC. As protein: CASSSGIGGYGYTF.

CDR3 in amino acids: CASSPQGGFVGNEQFF. In DNA form, the CDR3 reads TGTGCCAGCAGCCCACAGGGGGGTTTTGTTGGCAATGAGCAGTTCTTC. This chain links TRBV11-2 with TRBJ2-1, with 8 bases matching TRBD1. Losses at the gene ends were 5 bases for V and 6 bases for J; bases not matched to a gene: 12. The CDR3 runs 16 residues. Germline V CDR1 and CDR2: SGHAT, FQNNGV.

This clone showed up just once. The chain joins TRBV5-1 to TRBJ2-5; 10 nucleotides line up with TRBD2. Germline V lookup: CDR1 SGHRS, CDR2 YFSETQ. This CDR3 has 17 amino acids. V lost 1 base and J lost 3; bases outside the gene matches: 9. The CDR3 region has the DNA TGCGCCAGCAGCTTGAGAGGGTTACTAGCGGGGAAAGAGACCCAGTACTTC. It yields the protein CASSLRGLLAGKETQYF.

The chain links TRBV29-1 to TRBJ2-7; 11 bases line up with TRBD1. Germline V lookup: CDR1 SQVTM, CDR2 ANQGSEA. V lost 6 bases and J lost 5; bases outside the gene matches: 9. This CDR3 region has 14 residues. The CDR3 DNA is TGCAGCGTCGGCTTGGACAGGGGGCTCGACGAGCAGTACTTC. Its translation: CSVGLDRGLDEQYF.

The rearrangement links TRBV7-3 to TRBJ1-5; D ambiguous. Trimming stripped 4 bases from V and 11 bases from J, with 15 bases between. The germline CDR1 and CDR2 sequences are SGHTA and FQGTGA. The CDR3 loop spans 13 amino acids. The CDR3: CASSSYQLSAQHF. Here the CDR3 DNA reads TGTGCCAGCAGCTCGTATCAACTATCCGCCCAGCATTTT.

The J gene is TRBJ2-3, the V gene TRBV19; 12 bases are a match to TRBD1. The CDR3 runs to 16 residues. Germline V gene sequence: CDR1 LNHDA, CDR2 SQIVND (reference sequence). With V trimmed by 6 bases and J by 6 bases, 10 bases remained unmatched. CDR3 in amino acids: CASRGTGGGHSDTQYF. In DNA, the CDR3 is TGTGCCAGTAGGGGGACAGGGGGCGGTCATTCTGATACGCAGTATTTT.

The chain joins TRBV4-1 to TRBJ2-3; D unclear. Germline V CDR1 and CDR2: MGHRA, YSYEKL. This CDR3 contains 14 residues. Trimming removed 1 base at V and 5 bases at J, with 10 bases between. CDR3 DNA sequence: TGCGCCAGCAGCCAAGGACTTCTCGGAGATACGCAGTATTTT. This sequence encodes CASSQGLLGDTQYF.

The genes are TRBV9 and TRBJ1-1; D unresolved. Trimming pared 1 base from V and 4 bases from J, leaving 8 bases between. This CDR3 is built from 13 residues. CDR1 SGDLS and CDR2 YYNGEE come from the germline V gene. CDR3 region: CASSVKATTEAFF. The CDR3 DNA reads TGTGCCAGCAGCGTAAAAGCGACCACTGAAGCTTTCTTT.

The chain joins TRBV4-1 to TRBJ2-7; 7 bases agree with TRBD2. CDR3 size: 15 residues. V gave up 4 bases and J gave up 2 bases; unmatched junction bases: 8. From germline, CDR1 is MGHRA and CDR2 YSYEKL. The CDR3 sequence: CASSPTSEPTYEQYF. CDR3 nucleotides: TGCGCCAGCAGCCCCACTAGCGAGCCTACCTACGAGCAGTACTTC.

This clone has a handful of counts. The V call is TRBV28, the J call TRBJ1-2, with 9 bases lining up with TRBD1. Germline-derived CDR1 and CDR2 are MDHEN and SYDVKM. The CDR3 loop spans 16 amino acids. The V gene end was trimmed by 5 bases and the J gene end by 4 bases; junction bases not matched to a gene: 11. The CDR3 loop is CASSPLTGGSGYGYTF. In nucleotides, the CDR3 is TGTGCCAGCAGTCCCCTGACAGGGGGAAGTGGCTATGGCTACACCTTC.

The genes are TRBV19 and TRBJ2-2, with unresolved D. The CDR3 contains 15 residues. Germline loops: CDR1 LNHDA, CDR2 SQIVND (reference sequence). Trimming removed 3 bases from V and 1 base from J, with 9 bases in between. The CDR3 region has the DNA TGTGCCAGTAGTATCCCCCGACAGAACACCGGGGAGCTGTTTTTT. Translated, it gives CASSIPRQNTGELFF.

The rearrangement uses TRBV6-5 and TRBJ2-7, with TRBD2 matching 9 bases. This CDR3 contains 16 residues. Germline-derived CDR1 and CDR2 are MNHEY and SVGAGI. With V trimmed by 0 bases and J by 0 bases, 3 bases remained unmatched. CDR3 sequence (DNA): TGTGCCAGCAGTTACTCTGGACTAGCGTTCTCCTACGAGCAGTACTTC. Amino acid sequence: CASSYSGLAFSYEQYF.